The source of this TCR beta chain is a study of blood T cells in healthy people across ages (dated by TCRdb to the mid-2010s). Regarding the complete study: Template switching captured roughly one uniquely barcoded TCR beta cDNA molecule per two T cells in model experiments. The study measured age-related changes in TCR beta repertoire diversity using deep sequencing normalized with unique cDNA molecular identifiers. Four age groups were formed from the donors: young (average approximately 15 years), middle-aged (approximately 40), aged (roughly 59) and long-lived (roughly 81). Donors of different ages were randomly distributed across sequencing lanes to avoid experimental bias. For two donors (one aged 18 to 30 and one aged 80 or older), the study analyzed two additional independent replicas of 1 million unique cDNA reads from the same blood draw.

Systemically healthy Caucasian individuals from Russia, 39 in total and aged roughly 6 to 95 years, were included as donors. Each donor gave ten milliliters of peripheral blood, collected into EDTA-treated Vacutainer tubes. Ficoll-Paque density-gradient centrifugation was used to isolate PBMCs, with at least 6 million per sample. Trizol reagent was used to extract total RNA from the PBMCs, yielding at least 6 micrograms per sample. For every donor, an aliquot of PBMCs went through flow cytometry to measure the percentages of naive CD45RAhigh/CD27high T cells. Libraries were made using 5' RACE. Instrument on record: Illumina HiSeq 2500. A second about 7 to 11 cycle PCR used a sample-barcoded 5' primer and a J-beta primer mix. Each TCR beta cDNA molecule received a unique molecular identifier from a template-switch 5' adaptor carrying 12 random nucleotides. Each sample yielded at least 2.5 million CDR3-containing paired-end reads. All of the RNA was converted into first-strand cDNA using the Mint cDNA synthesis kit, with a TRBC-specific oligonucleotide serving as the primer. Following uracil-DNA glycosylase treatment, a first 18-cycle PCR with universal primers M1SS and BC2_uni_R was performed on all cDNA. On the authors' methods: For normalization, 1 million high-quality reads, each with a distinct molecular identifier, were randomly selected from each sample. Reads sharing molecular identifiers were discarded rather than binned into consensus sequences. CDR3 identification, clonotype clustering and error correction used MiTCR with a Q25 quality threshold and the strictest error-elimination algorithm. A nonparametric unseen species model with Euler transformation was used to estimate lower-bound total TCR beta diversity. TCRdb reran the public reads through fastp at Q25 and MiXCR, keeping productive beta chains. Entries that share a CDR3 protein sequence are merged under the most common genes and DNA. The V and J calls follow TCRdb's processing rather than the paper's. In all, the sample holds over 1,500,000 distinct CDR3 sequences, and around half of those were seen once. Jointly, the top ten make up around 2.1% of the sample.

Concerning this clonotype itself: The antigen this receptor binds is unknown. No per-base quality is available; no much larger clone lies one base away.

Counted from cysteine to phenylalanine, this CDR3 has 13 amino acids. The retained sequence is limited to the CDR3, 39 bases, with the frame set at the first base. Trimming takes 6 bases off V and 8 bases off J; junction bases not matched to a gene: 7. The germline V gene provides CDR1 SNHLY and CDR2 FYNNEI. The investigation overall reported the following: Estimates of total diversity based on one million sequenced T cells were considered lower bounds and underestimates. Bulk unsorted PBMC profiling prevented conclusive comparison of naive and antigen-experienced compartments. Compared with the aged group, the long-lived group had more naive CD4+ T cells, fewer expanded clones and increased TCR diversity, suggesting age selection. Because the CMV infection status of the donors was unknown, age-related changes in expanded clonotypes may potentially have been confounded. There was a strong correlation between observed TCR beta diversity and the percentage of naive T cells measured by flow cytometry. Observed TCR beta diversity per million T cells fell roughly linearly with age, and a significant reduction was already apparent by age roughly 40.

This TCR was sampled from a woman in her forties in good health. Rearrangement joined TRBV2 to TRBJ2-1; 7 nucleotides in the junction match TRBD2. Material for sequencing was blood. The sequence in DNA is TGTGCCAGCAGGACTAGCTACGGGGATGAGCAGTTCTTC. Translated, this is CASRTSYGDEQFF.